This note documents a single TCR beta chain sequence. This clone's antigen is unknown. No base quality information exists; no much larger clone differs at one position. The data derive from a study of human T cells and chemical hapten exposure (dated by TCRdb to about 2021). Background on the whole study: For sensitization, 2% DPC in acetone was applied to a 2 cm by 2 cm area of upper inner arm skin. Throughout the roughly 23-week study period, patients were also given weekly therapeutic DPC doses on the scalp. Patch testing was performed on the upper back with Finn chambers containing 0.01% DPC, and the patch tests were scored after 6 days according to International Contact Dermatitis Research Group standards. Most of the patients in the cohort were female, and the cohort covered alopecia areata with under or over 50% scalp involvement, alopecia totalis and alopecia universalis. The libraries were sequenced as a pool, and the TCR yield per sample differed mostly because of small variations in library volumes within the pool. The study tracked peripheral blood TCR repertoire changes in vivo during primary and secondary sensitization to the hapten diphenylcyclopropenone (DPC) in alopecia patients. Blood samples were taken from patients before sensitization (week 0) and then at 2, 6 and about 24 weeks after DPC sensitization. About 28 alopecia patients gave blood for TCR sequencing at one to four time points (pre-sensitization, 2, 6 and 24 weeks). Findings and caveats that apply to the study as a whole: The number of TCRs above 1 in 1000 frequency did not change with DPC sensitization; there was no evidence of global repertoire structure alterations. Patch test score was positively correlated with the number of PT1 expanded TCRs, with significance at thresholds 8, 16 and 32 but not at 4. All patients had alopecia, a presumed autoimmune disease, so their immune response might differ from that of healthy individuals. Repeated subsampling changed both the strength of the expansion versus patch-test correlation and the threshold at which that correlation became significant. Expanded TCRs formed significantly more large CDR3 similarity clusters than pre-sensitization or healthy control sets, consistent with antigen-driven responses.

V loses 4 bases, J loses 1 base, and the germline ends lie 13 bases apart. The germline V gene encodes CDR1 LGHNA and CDR2 YNFKEQ. Counted from cysteine to phenylalanine, this CDR3 has 15 amino acids. The entry retains the CDR3 DNA only, 45 bases that are in frame from base 1. In light of the paper, this sample's time point label describes: pre-sensitization, week 0. The intended sense of this specimen's treatment or condition label: therapeutic diphenylcyclopropenone sensitization with weekly scalp DPC. At each patch-test visit, blood was drawn before the patch test was applied. Patients were considered eligible if aged 18 to 70, diagnosed with alopecia and deemed suitable for DPC therapy, and patients were excluded if pregnant. Total RNA was extracted from unfractionated whole blood that had been collected in Tempus Blood RNA tubes. Receptor amplification or capture employed RACE. The instrument given in TCRdb is NextSeq 500. Library preparation attached unique molecular identifiers to individual cDNA molecules for quantitative, reproducible TCR counting. Both TCR alpha and TCR beta chains were sequenced from each blood RNA sample. The study's own analysis went as follows. The median number of TCRs per sample was over 85,000, ranging from 23,224 to 690,600. The Decombinator software suite was used to annotate V, J and CDR3 in the TCR reads. To make PS versus PT1 abundance plots, every sample was subsampled to the same number of TCRs (28,000). TCRs were defined as expanded if absent before sensitization and observed at least eight times at the 2-week time point. TCRdb applied fastp at Q25 and MiXCR to the public reads, then kept only in-frame beta chains. Here each entry gathers all rows of one CDR3 protein and keeps the most common genes and DNA. The V and J calls, along with clone size, are taken from TCRdb and not from the paper's own processing. The sample includes more than 300,000 distinct CDR3 sequences, with about 5% observed a single time. The top ten constitute about 8.2% of the sample.

The TCR originated in a woman younger than 35 with alopecia areata. Some clones in this sample may be carry-over from other donors' samples. The chain is assembled from TRBV4-2 and TRBJ1-2, with the D gene call left open. This specimen consisted of whole blood, obtained in connection with sensitization to the hapten diphenylcyclopropenone (DPC). The CDR3 region has the sequence CASSLKGRDNYGYTF. The DNA reads as follows: TGTGCCAGCAGCCTTAAAGGTCGGGATAACTATGGCTACACCTTC.